This T cell receptor (beta chain) comes out of a study of blood T cell repertoires in COVID-19. Study context: Italy, Spain and the United States were the sources of the convalescent and acute COVID-19 samples. PBMCs, B-cell-depleted T cells, or T cells provided the cDNA or gDNA that made up the material.

In the authors' workflow: Cell counts per sample came from amplifying reference gene primers. Assay used: immunoSEQ multiplex PCR; TCRdb lists only in-frame clones, some missing. The V and J calls and clone size come from that table; D and trimming were worked out from the DNA. The data hold approximately 54,000 clones, with more than 90% observed a single time. The V gene lost 6 bases and the J gene lost 7 bases, with 10 bases spanning the gap. CDR3 length equals 13 residues. This receptor was obtained from a man aged 45-60 years with acute or convalescent COVID-19. The rearrangement links TRBV12-3 or TRBV12-4 to TRBJ1-6; D uncertain. The specimen sequenced was peripheral blood. CDR3 DNA sequence: TGTGCCAGCAGCCCGTGGAGGAATTCACCCCTCCACTTT. It codes for CASSPWRNSPLHF.